Reported below is one T cell receptor (beta chain). No antigen is known for it. No much larger clone exists at a distance of one base, and base qualities are not known. These data originate in a study of T cell repertoires in cytomegalovirus infection (dated by TCRdb to the late 2010s). About the investigation overall: Because public TCR beta signatures pointed to carriage of CMV infection together with the matching HLA type, the HLA type of each donor mattered for the analysis.

TCRdb lists the instrument as Illumina HiSeq 1500. TCRdb's own reprocessing of the public reads used fastp at Q25 and MiXCR and kept productive beta chains. Under each unique CDR3 protein, matching rows form one entry showing the most common genes and DNA. A total of 480,000 or so distinct CDR3 sequences appear in this sample, 10% to 12% of them only once. Clones ranked in the top ten supply around 9.6% of the sample. Results the study describes overall, beyond this receptor: The ex vivo response was dominated by HLA-C-restricted CMV-specific TCR beta clonotypes, which also provided the single most frequent clonotype in two of eight donors. In both this cohort and an independent roughly 400-donor cohort, the cumulative frequency of public TCR beta family members distinguished carriers of CMV infection plus the relevant HLA type.

Source material: PBMCs. The sequence was obtained from a human donor in good health (CMV status not recorded). Some clones in this sample may be carry-over from other donors' samples.

Here is the DNA: TGTGCCAGTACCAGAGACAGGGAGGGAGACACCGGGGAGCTGTTTTTT. This yields the protein CASTRDREGDTGELFF. The chain couples TRBV19 to TRBJ2-2; the D region is possibly TRBD1 or TRBD2, each matching across 7 bases. The CDR3 runs 16 amino acids, cysteine and phenylalanine included. Kept here is only the CDR3 DNA, which spans 48 bases and is read in frame from base 1. The trim is 7 bases for V and 3 bases for J, with a gap of 18 bases between the germline ends. From the germline V gene (reference sequence), CDR1 is LNHDA and CDR2 is SQIVND.